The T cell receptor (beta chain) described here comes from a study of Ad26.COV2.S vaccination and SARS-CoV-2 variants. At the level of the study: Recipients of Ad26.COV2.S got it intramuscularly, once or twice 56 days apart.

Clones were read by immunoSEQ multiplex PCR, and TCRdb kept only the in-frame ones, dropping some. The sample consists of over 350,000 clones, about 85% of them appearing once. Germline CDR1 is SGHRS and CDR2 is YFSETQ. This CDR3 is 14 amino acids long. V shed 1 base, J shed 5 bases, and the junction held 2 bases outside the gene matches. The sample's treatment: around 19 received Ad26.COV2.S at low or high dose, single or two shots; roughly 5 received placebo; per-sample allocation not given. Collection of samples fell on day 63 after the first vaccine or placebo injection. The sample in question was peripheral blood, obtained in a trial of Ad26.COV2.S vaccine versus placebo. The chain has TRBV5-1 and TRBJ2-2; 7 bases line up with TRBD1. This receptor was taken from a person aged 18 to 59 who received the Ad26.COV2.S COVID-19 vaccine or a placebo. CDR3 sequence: CASSLPGGTGELFF. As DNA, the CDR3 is TGCGCCAGCAGCTTGCCAGGGGGAACCGGGGAGCTGTTTTTT.